These 8 T cell receptor beta chains came from one sample sequenced in a study of T-cell memory formation after mild COVID-19. TCRdb reprocessed the 5' RACE reads via MiXCR and lists one record per CDR3 protein. In the table there are 140,000 to 150,000 distinct CDR3 sequences, roughly 21% of which are singletons. Sequencing was performed on PBMCs or a T cell subset sorted from them (not recorded which). Source of these receptors: an adult woman who had mild COVID-19 (a few samples of this study predate the infection). Cell type and time point are not known.

Only a few counts were recorded for this clonotype. CDR3 in amino acids: CASSLMVTDTQYF. The CDR3 region has the DNA TGTGCCAGCAGCTTAATGGTTACAGATACGCAGTATTTT. The J gene is TRBJ2-3, the V gene TRBV7-3; no firm D call. Per germline, CDR1 SGHTA and CDR2 FQGTGA. With 1 base removed from V and 3 bases from J, the gap between germline ends came to 5 bases. The CDR3 is 13 amino acids.

This clonotype was observed a few times. This chain uses TRBV25-1 with TRBJ2-3; 7 bases line up with TRBD2. The ends lost 8 bases at V and 2 bases at J; junction bases unmatched: 7. CDR3 size: 14 residues. Germline loops: CDR1 MGHDK, CDR2 SYGVNS. The DNA of the CDR3 is TGTGCCAGCCCCCCGGGGGGTCTCACAGATACGCAGTATTTT. The encoded protein is CASPPGGLTDTQYF.

This clonotype was observed at least ten times. The rearrangement uses TRBV5-1 and TRBJ2-7; 7 bases line up with TRBD1. V lost 7 bases, J lost 2 bases, and 12 bases stayed unmatched. CDR3 size: 15 residues. Per germline, CDR1 SGHRS and CDR2 YFSETQ. CDR3 sequence: CASQPNRDSPYEQYF. DNA for the CDR3: TGCGCCAGCCAACCTAACCGGGACAGCCCCTACGAGCAGTACTTC.

This clonotype was seen only a few times. The rearrangement uses TRBV30 and TRBJ2-5; 8 bases agree with TRBD1. V shed 2 bases, J shed 1 base, and the junction held 12 bases outside the gene matches. The CDR3 consists of 17 residues. Germline V gene data show CDR1 as GTSNPN and CDR2 as SVGIG (reference sequence). For the CDR3, the DNA is TGTGCCTGGAGTTCCTACAGGACAGGGTCCCTCCAAGAGACCCAGTACTTC. This codes for CAWSSYRTGSLQETQYF.

The V call is TRBV3-1, the J call TRBJ2-1, with 10 bases that match TRBD2. The CDR3 is 13 amino acids. The germline V gene has CDR1 LGHDT and CDR2 YNNKEL (reference sequence). J was trimmed by 14 bases and V by 3 bases; bases with no gene match: 7. The CDR3 sequence: CASSHQREGPEFF. CDR3 DNA sequence: TGTGCCAGCAGCCATCAGCGGGAGGGCCCGGAGTTCTTC.

The chain employs TRBV7-2 and TRBJ1-1; D remains unclear. The CDR3 has 15 amino acids. Germline V CDR1 and CDR2: SGHTA, FQGNSA. V lost 2 bases, J lost 5 bases, and 15 bases lay in between. This CDR3 reads CASSLSEGRRTEAFF. In nucleotides, the CDR3 is TGTGCCAGCAGCTTATCGGAAGGGAGGAGGACTGAAGCTTTCTTT.

The genes are TRBV7-2 and TRBJ1-2; TRBD1 agrees at 8 bases. V shed 5 bases and J 0 bases; nucleotides not matched to a gene: 8. From germline, CDR1 is SGHTA and CDR2 FQGNSA. CDR3 length equals 16 residues. The CDR3 coding sequence is TGTGCCAGCAGCCTCACTCCGGGACAGGCTAACTATGGCTACACCTTC. Translating gives CASSLTPGQANYGYTF. Using reference TRBV7-2 and TRBJ1-2 for the parts outside the CDR3, the full variable domain is GAGVSQSPSNKVTEKGKDVELRCDPISGHTALYWYRQSLGQGLEFLIYFQGNSAPDKSGLPSDRFSAERTGGSVSTLTIQRTQQEDSAVYLCASSLTPGQANYGYTFGSGTRLTVV.

Only a few counts were recorded for this clonotype. This sequence joins TRBV7-2 and TRBJ2-1, with D possibly matching TRBD2 (5 bases). Trimming removed 0 bases from V and 7 bases from J, with 10 bases in between. The CDR3 loop spans 14 amino acids. Germline lookup yields CDR1 SGHTA and CDR2 FQGNSA. The CDR3, as DNA: TGTGCCAGCAGCTTAGCGGGAGTACTGAATGAGCAGTTCTTC. It encodes CASSLAGVLNEQFF.